The clone carrying this TCR beta chain was recorded only once. Its matching antigen is unknown. This sample is drawn from a study of Ad26.COV2.S vaccination and SARS-CoV-2 variants. Overall study context: By the intramuscular route, Ad26.COV2.S was given once, or twice 56 days apart. The study, taken as a whole, reports: Similar non-spike TCR breadth was observed in recipients of vaccine and of placebo.

The treatment here: approximately 18 received Ad26.COV2.S at low or high dose, single or two shots; 5 received placebo; per-sample allocation not given. Specimen acquisition occurred on day 63 following the initial vaccine or placebo injection. In Boston, the donor was an adult between 18-55 years of age. The V and J ends lost 4 bases and 6 bases respectively, with 15 bases between them. Germline CDR1 and CDR2: MNHEY and SVGAGI. The CDR3 consists of 14 residues. Data came from immunoSEQ multiplex PCR; TCRdb stores just in-frame clones and leaves some out. The sample lists about 370,000 clones; about 89% were seen once.

The clonotype was recovered from a person aged 18-65 years who received the Ad26.COV2.S COVID-19 vaccine or a placebo. This chain uses TRBV6-5 with TRBJ1-1, with D perhaps matching TRBD1 (5 bases). The sample consisted of peripheral blood, taken in a trial of Ad26.COV2.S vaccine versus placebo. The CDR3 region is CASSSGGLSAEAFF. The CDR3 DNA reads as TGTGCCAGCAGTTCCGGGGGGTTGAGCGCTGAAGCTTTCTTT.